This T cell receptor (beta chain) was recorded in a study of cytomegalovirus exposure and HLA in healthy donors. After removal of 6 bases from V and 4 bases from J, the junction contained 10 bases not matched to a gene. Germline CDR1 and CDR2: MNHNY and SVGAGI (reference sequence). CDR3 size: 16 residues. Study findings and constraints: It was reportedly the case that the classifier diagnosed cytomegalovirus status with high specificity and sensitivity. Later analysis reportedly placed an Asian-associated ancestry cluster below the roughly 680-donor mean in N-insertions. The authors later found most CMV-associated TCR beta chains appeared HLA-restricted.

About this clone itself: Its antigen is unidentified.

Vbeta (60) and Jbeta (13) primers were used in the PCR. The data were produced by immunoSEQ multiplex PCR, yet TCRdb's version contains in-frame clones alone and is incomplete. The table lists around 190,000 clones, around 87% of them singletons. Sample: PBMCs. The clonotype comes from a woman aged 18-29 years in good health and CMV-seronegative. V gene TRBV6-6 combines with J gene TRBJ1-3; 9 positions match TRBD1. CDR3 bases: TGTGCCAGCAGCGCCCCCGGGACAGGGTGGGGAAACACCATATATTTT. Its protein product is CASSAPGTGWGNTIYF.